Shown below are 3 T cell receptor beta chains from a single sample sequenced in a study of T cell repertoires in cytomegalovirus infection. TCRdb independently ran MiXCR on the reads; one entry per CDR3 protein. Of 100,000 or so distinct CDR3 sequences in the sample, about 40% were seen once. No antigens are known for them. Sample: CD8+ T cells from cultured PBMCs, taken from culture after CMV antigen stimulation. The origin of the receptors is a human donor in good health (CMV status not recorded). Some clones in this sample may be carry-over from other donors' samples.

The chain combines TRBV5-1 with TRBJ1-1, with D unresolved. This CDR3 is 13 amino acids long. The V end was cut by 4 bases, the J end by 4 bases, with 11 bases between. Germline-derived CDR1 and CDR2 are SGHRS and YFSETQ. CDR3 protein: CASSLSVVTEAFF. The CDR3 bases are TGCGCCAGCAGCCTGTCGGTGGTCACTGAAGCTTTCTTT.

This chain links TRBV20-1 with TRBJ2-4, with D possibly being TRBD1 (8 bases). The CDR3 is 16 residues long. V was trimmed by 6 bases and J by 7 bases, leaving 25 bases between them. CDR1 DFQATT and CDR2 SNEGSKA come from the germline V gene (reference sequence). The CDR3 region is CSAEPFGQGGKNIQYF. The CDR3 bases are TGCAGTGCCGAACCTTTCGGACAGGGAGGGAAGAACATTCAGTACTTC.

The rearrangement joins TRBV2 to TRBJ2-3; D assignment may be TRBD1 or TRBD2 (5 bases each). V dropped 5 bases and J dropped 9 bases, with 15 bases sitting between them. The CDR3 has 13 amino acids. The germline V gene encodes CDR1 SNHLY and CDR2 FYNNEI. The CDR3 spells CASSSLGTVTQYF. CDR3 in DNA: TGTGCCAGCAGTTCACTAGGGACGGTGACGCAGTATTTT.